A single sample is the source of the 30 T cell receptor beta chains below, sequenced in a study of regulatory T cells in long-lasting Graves disease. Arm-PCR of CDR3 regions and iRepertoire HTBI primers were used to build TCR beta libraries. TCRdb re-called the multiplex PCR reads with MiXCR, one entry per CDR3 protein. The sample has approximately 400,000 distinct CDR3 sequences; 10% to 15% are singletons. Time point of the sample: newly diagnosed GD, antithyroid drugs for less than 3 months. Extracted RNA from PBMCs served as the source of the TCR library. The same data also went into a second study, on T cells in Graves' hyperthyroidism and ophthalmopathy.

This specimen consisted of peripheral blood mononuclear cells (PBMCs), obtained at new diagnosis, from a patient treated with antithyroid drugs. Receptors were obtained from a woman younger than 30 with Graves disease.

This clonotype has a handful of counts. The gene calls are TRBV10-3 and TRBJ2-1; 10 bases map to TRBD2. Germline loops: CDR1 ENHRY, CDR2 SYGVKD. This CDR3 region has 16 residues. V was pared by 3 bases and J by 7 bases, with 9 bases of the junction left unmatched. CDR3 protein: CAISDHGGTSVNEQFF. The DNA for the CDR3 is TGTGCCATCAGTGACCACGGGGGGACTAGCGTGAATGAGCAGTTCTTC.

This clonotype appeared a few times. CDR3 nucleotide sequence: TGCAGTGCCTTCCCCCCGCCTGGCACAGATACGCAGTATTTT. Protein sequence: CSAFPPPGTDTQYF. The rearrangement joins TRBV20-1 to TRBJ2-3; D is ambiguous. Looked up from germline, CDR1 is DFQATT and CDR2 is SNEGSKA (reference sequence). Trimming took 6 bases from V and 1 from J, leaving 14 bases between them. The CDR3 has 14 amino acids.

This clonotype was detected a few times. Since a much larger clone is just one base distant, this may be a read error. This sequence joins TRBV6-9 and TRBJ2-7, with D perhaps TRBD1 (8 bases). Trimming removed 3 bases at V and 5 bases at J, with 14 bases between. The CDR3 is 14 amino acids. The germline gives CDR1 MNHGY, CDR2 SVAAGI. In DNA form, the CDR3 reads TGTGCCAGCAGTTACACAACAGGGGGGGACGAGCAGTACTTC. Amino acid sequence: CASSYTTGGDEQYF.

Ten or more counts support this clonotype. The rearrangement joins TRBV28 to TRBJ1-2; D may be TRBD1 (5 bases). V shed 8 bases and J shed 3 bases, with 7 bases lying between them. This CDR3 has 11 amino acids. The germline V gene encodes CDR1 MDHEN and CDR2 SYDVKM. As DNA, the CDR3 is TGTGCCAGCGGGGGAGACTATGGCTACACCTTC. Its protein product is CASGGDYGYTF.

This clonotype has just a few counts. The chain links TRBV20-1 to TRBJ1-2, with 8 bases lining up with TRBD1. The CDR3 spans 16 residues. The junction had 14 bases not matched to a gene; V was cut back by 4 bases and J by 4 bases. Per the germline V gene, CDR1 is DFQATT and CDR2 is SNEGSKA (reference sequence). The DNA of the CDR3 is TGCAGTGCTACCCAACGACAGGGGACCTCTGGCTATGGCTACACCTTC. It yields the protein CSATQRQGTSGYGYTF.

Many counts were recorded for this clonotype. The rearrangement links TRBV20-1 to TRBJ2-5; a weak D match, TRBD2 (6 bases). Between the trimmed V and J ends, which lost 3 bases and 4 bases, there was a span of 21 bases. The CDR3 spans 16 residues. Germline loops: CDR1 DFQATT, CDR2 SNEGSKA (reference sequence). CDR3 nucleotides: TGCAGTGCTAGCAGAGGCAAGAACAGGAGGGGAGAGACCCAGTACTTC. Translation gives CSASRGKNRRGETQYF.

Ten or more counts support this clonotype. The chain is built from TRBV20-1 and TRBJ2-1, with 9 nucleotides matching TRBD2. Germline V CDR1 and CDR2: DFQATT, SNEGSKA (reference sequence). Unmatched junction bases numbered 16, after V lost 6 bases and J lost 10 bases. The CDR3 spans 15 residues. The CDR3 coding sequence is TGCAGTGCCGACAAGACCAGCGGGAGGAGTGGCGAGCAGTTCTTC. It specifies CSADKTSGRSGEQFF.

This clonotype came up a few times. The V call is TRBV29-1, the J call TRBJ2-5; D uncertain. Germline-derived CDR1 and CDR2 are SQVTM and ANQGSEA. The CDR3 has 12 amino acids. Trimming pared 3 bases from V and 3 bases from J, leaving 8 bases between. CDR3 DNA sequence: TGCAGCGTTGATGACTGGAAAGAGACCCAGTACTTC. Translating it yields CSVDDWKETQYF.

This clonotype was detected a few times. DNA for the CDR3: TGCAGCGTTAGGCCGGGGGCCGGGGAGCTGTTTTTT. Amino acids: CSVRPGAGELFF. The chain couples TRBV29-1 to TRBJ2-2, with D maybe TRBD2 (6 bases). The germline CDR1 and CDR2 sequences are SQVTM and ANQGSEA. This CDR3 region has 12 residues. V was trimmed by 5 bases and J by 6 bases, leaving 10 bases between them.

Ten or more counts support this clonotype. This sequence joins TRBV2 and TRBJ2-2; D is perhaps TRBD1 (5 bases). Germline V gene sequence: CDR1 SNHLY, CDR2 FYNNEI. The CDR3 has 17 amino acids. V lost 4 bases, J lost 6 bases, and 21 bases lay in between. The CDR3 sequence is CASSGPLWGARAGELFF. The CDR3 DNA follows: TGTGCCAGCAGTGGGCCCCTGTGGGGCGCTAGGGCCGGGGAGCTGTTTTTT.

V is TRBV20-1 and J is TRBJ1-1; 7 nucleotides match TRBD1. Germline V CDR1 and CDR2: DFQATT, SNEGSKA (reference sequence). This CDR3 has 15 residues. With 5 bases clipped from V and 2 bases from J, the junction kept 11 bases outside the gene matches. The CDR3 region has the DNA TGCAGTGCTGATACAGGGGAGGGGACTAACACTGAAGCTTTCTTT. Translating it yields CSADTGEGTNTEAFF.

This clonotype has ten or more counts. The rearrangement joins TRBV7-8 to TRBJ2-1; the D is unclear. Germline CDR1 and CDR2: SGHVS and FQNEAQ. This CDR3 is 13 amino acids long. V was cut by 6 bases and J by 3 bases, with 9 bases left in between. The CDR3 DNA reads as TGTGCCAGCAGGGATTCCCACTACAATGAGCAGTTCTTC. Translating it yields CASRDSHYNEQFF.

This clonotype was recorded many times. The rearrangement joins TRBV11-2 to TRBJ2-3, with 7 positions matching TRBD2. CDR1 is SGHAT and CDR2 is FQNNGV in the germline V gene. The junction had 7 bases not matched to a gene; V was cut back by 6 bases and J by 4 bases. CDR3 length equals 14 residues. The CDR3 loop reads CASRAAGVPDTQYF. CDR3 nucleotides: TGTGCCAGCAGAGCGGCGGGAGTCCCAGATACGCAGTATTTT.

This clonotype appeared many times. This chain uses TRBV20-1 with TRBJ2-2; D is ambiguous. Germline V gene data show CDR1 as DFQATT and CDR2 as SNEGSKA (reference sequence). Trimming shortened V by 5 bases and J by 0 bases, and 13 bases separated the two germline ends. CDR3 size: 15 residues. CDR3 in DNA: TGCAGTGCTCACCAAGGAGTCCCGAACACCGGGGAGCTGTTTTTT. It is translated as CSAHQGVPNTGELFF.

This clonotype was recorded a few times. The CDR3 loop reads CAISESRAGSLLNYGYTF. The CDR3, as DNA: TGTGCCATCAGTGAGTCGAGGGCAGGGTCACTCCTAAACTATGGCTACACCTTC. The rearrangement joins TRBV10-3 to TRBJ1-2, with a weak D call TRBD1 (5 bases). The CDR3 runs to 18 residues. Germline assignment: CDR1 ENHRY and CDR2 SYGVKD. Trimming took off 0 bases at V and 2 bases at J, with 19 bases between the two ends.

In this sample, this clonotype turned up many times. The rearrangement links TRBV2 to TRBJ2-1; D is unclear. Per the germline V gene, CDR1 is SNHLY and CDR2 is FYNNEI. CDR3 length: 14 amino acids. Between the trimmed V and J ends, which lost 1 base and 4 bases, there was a span of 8 bases. CDR3 loop: CASSEGRLYNEQFF. Written as DNA, the CDR3 is TGTGCCAGCAGTGAAGGGCGGCTATACAATGAGCAGTTCTTC.

The chain recombines TRBV4-3 with TRBJ2-7; tentatively, D is TRBD1 (6 bases). CDR3 length equals 15 residues. V was cut by 0 bases and J by 2 bases, with 11 bases left in between. Germline CDR1 LGHNA, CDR2 YSLEER. For the CDR3, the DNA is TGCGCCAGCAGCCAAGAATGGGGACAAACCTACGAGCAGTACTTC. The encoded protein is CASSQEWGQTYEQYF.

J is TRBJ1-1 and V is TRBV6-1; D is uncertain. CDR3 size: 14 residues. V lost 8 bases and J 6 bases, leaving 19 bases between the germline ends. Germline V gene lookup returns CDR1 MNHNS and CDR2 SASEGT. The CDR3 region is CASLCRESISEAFF. CDR3 bases: TGTGCCAGCTTATGCCGGGAGTCGATTTCTGAAGCTTTCTTT.

The rearrangement joins TRBV7-3 to TRBJ1-1; D may be TRBD1 (5 bases). CDR1 and CDR2 from the germline V gene are SGHTA and FQGTGA. This CDR3 spans 15 amino acids. V dropped 5 bases and J dropped 3 bases, with 16 bases sitting between them. In DNA form, the CDR3 reads TGTGCCAGCAGCCCAGGCCCCGGGGACGACACTGAAGCTTTCTTT. It codes for CASSPGPGDDTEAFF.

This clonotype was counted many times. The chain employs TRBV12-3 or TRBV12-4 and TRBJ1-5; D possibly corresponds to TRBD1 (6 bases). This CDR3 has 12 residues. Deletions cut 6 bases from V and 6 bases from J, with 9 bases between. CDR3 residues: CASRGQSQPQHF. The CDR3, as DNA: TGTGCCAGCAGGGGACAAAGTCAGCCCCAGCATTTT.

This clonotype has at least ten counts. This rearrangement joins TRBV12-3 or TRBV12-4 to TRBJ1-1; a possible D gene is TRBD1 (6 bases). V shed 7 bases and J shed 7 bases, with 10 bases lying between them. The CDR3 length is 11 residues. Here the CDR3 reads CASKTGNEAFF. As DNA, the CDR3 is TGTGCCAGCAAGACAGGTAATGAAGCTTTCTTT.

This clonotype was observed many times. The chain links TRBV6-1 to TRBJ1-3; D is unclear. The germline gives CDR1 MNHNS, CDR2 SASEGT. The CDR3 is 16 amino acids. Trimming took 6 bases from V and 0 from J, leaving 15 bases between them. CDR3 DNA: TGTGCCAGCAGCTTCAGCGGCAGGCACTCTGGAAACACCATATATTTT. It codes for CASSFSGRHSGNTIYF.

The chain couples TRBV5-5 to TRBJ2-1; 9 bases fit TRBD1. The junction had 8 bases not matched to a gene; V was cut back by 3 bases and J by 7 bases. Germline assignment: CDR1 SGHKS and CDR2 YYEKEE (reference sequence). The CDR3 covers 15 residues. CDR3 bases: TGTGCCAGCAGCTCACCGGGACAGGGTGGGAATGAGCAGTTCTTC. Protein: CASSSPGQGGNEQFF.

This clonotype occurred many times. As DNA, the CDR3 is TGTGCCAGCAGCACCTGGGAGGGGAAGTACAATGAGCAGTTCTTC. It is translated as CASSTWEGKYNEQFF. The rearrangement joins TRBV6-2 or TRBV6-3 to TRBJ2-1, with TRBD2 identical over 7 bases. Trimming cost V 6 bases and J 4 bases; bases outside gene matches: 9. The CDR3 runs to 15 residues. In germline, CDR1 is MNHEY, CDR2 SVGEGT.

This clonotype was counted many times. The V call is TRBV11-2, the J call TRBJ2-1, with D perhaps matching TRBD2 (5 bases). The CDR3 contains 16 residues. V shed 3 bases and J shed 3 bases, with 15 bases lying between them. Per germline, CDR1 SGHAT and CDR2 FQNNGV. The CDR3 sequence: CASSFPRTVGYNEQFF. DNA of the CDR3: TGTGCCAGCAGCTTCCCGAGGACTGTAGGCTACAATGAGCAGTTCTTC.

This clonotype was counted ten times or more. The chain is built from TRBV27 and TRBJ2-7; D tentatively fits TRBD1 or TRBD2 (5 bases each). Germline lookup yields CDR1 MNHEY and CDR2 SMNVEV (reference sequence). V lost 9 bases to trimming and J lost 0 bases, with 18 bases between them. The CDR3 runs to 15 residues. CDR3 protein: CASWTPRGGSYEQYF. CDR3 coding DNA: TGTGCCAGTTGGACTCCTAGGGGTGGCTCCTACGAGCAGTACTTC.

Many counts were recorded for this clonotype. The chain employs TRBV6-9 and TRBJ1-4; 9 bases map to TRBD1. Germline V gene data show CDR1 as MNHGY and CDR2 as SVAAGI. The CDR3 sequence is 17 residues long. Trimming at V came to 4 bases and at J to 1 base, leaving 7 bases not matched to a gene. The CDR3 bases are TGTGCCAGCAGTTCCTTGGGACAGGGAGTAACTAATGAAAAACTGTTTTTT. Its protein is CASSSLGQGVTNEKLFF.

This clonotype was seen only a few times. The chain carries TRBV6-2 or TRBV6-3 and TRBJ2-7; D is unresolved. V was pared by 5 bases and J by 3 bases, with 8 bases between. Germline V gives CDR1 MNHEY, CDR2 SVGEGT. The CDR3 sequence is 12 residues long. CDR3 coding DNA: TGTGCCAGCAGTGAAGCTTACTACGAGCAGTACGTC. It translates to CASSEAYYEQYV.

The chain employs TRBV19 and TRBJ2-1; 11 nucleotides align to TRBD2. Germline V lookup: CDR1 LNHDA, CDR2 SQIVND (reference sequence). The CDR3 extends over 15 amino acids. V dropped 6 bases and J dropped 6; count of bases not matched to a gene: 7. The chain's CDR3 is CASRMGTSGFNEQFF. CDR3 bases: TGTGCCAGTAGAATGGGGACTAGCGGTTTCAATGAGCAGTTCTTC.

This clonotype was detected ten times or more. V is TRBV15 and J is TRBJ1-4; the D gene is possibly TRBD1 (5 bases). Trimming took 4 bases from V and 7 from J, leaving 13 bases between them. Germline CDR1 and CDR2: LNHNV and YYDKDF (reference sequence). This CDR3 region has 14 residues. This CDR3 reads CATSMQKGIEKLFF. CDR3 nucleotides: TGTGCCACCAGCATGCAAAAGGGGATTGAAAAACTGTTTTTT.